The source of this T cell receptor (beta chain) is a study of cytomegalovirus exposure and HLA in healthy donors (dated by TCRdb to about 2017). In terms of the full investigation: An earlier analysis of some 600 of the donors reported 276 Gb of sequence data and 100 million to 120 million unique TCR beta sequences obtained from about 179 million T cells. An early release that covered about 640 HLA-typed donors contained around 300 gigabases of sequencing data and 70 million to 100 million unique TCR sequences. Among the roughly 400 genotyped donors, around 81% belonged to the genetic ancestry cluster associated with self-reported Caucasian donors. The aim of the study was to test whether cataloging public T cell receptors could identify signatures of past pathogen exposure. The T cell repertoires of 670 or so subjects were profiled by immunosequencing and related to cytomegalovirus serostatus. In addition to the first cohort of about 650 subjects, a separate validation cohort of approximately 120 different subjects was used. To predict cytomegalovirus infection status, the study brought together high-throughput TCR immunosequencing, statistical association of individual TCRs with disease status, and machine learning. In a later analysis, previously published TCR beta repertoires from 550 to 700 donors were re-analyzed and high-resolution HLA genotyping was added so that TCR occurrence patterns could be studied. Rather than drawing on any new phenotypic data, the later analysis identified candidate immune exposures from TCR beta sequences and the way those sequences occurred across donors. In an earlier analysis of 500 to 650 of the donors, high-throughput TCR beta sequencing was used to judge whether each TCR beta V gene segment behaved as functional or pseudogenic. Donor age, sex, ethnicity and CMV serostatus were compiled together with the repertoire data. A later genetic analysis took genome-wide SNP genotypes for about three fifths of the 666 donors and used that subset as a discovery cohort. All discovery cohort repertoires had been generated using a single sequencing platform. Both class I and class II loci were covered by HLA typing, at four-digit resolution. The number of typed donors differed by locus: 629-630 for A, B, C, DRB1 and DQB1; 500 to 550 for DQA1; roughly 600 for DPA1; and around 490 for DPB1. Roughly 5 DR-DQ haplotypes were handled as single units for association and clustering, since linkage in the cohort was strong. Across approximately 400 genotyped donors of the cohort, an average of roughly 230,000 unique TCR beta nucleotide sequences per donor were sequenced, and 15% to 20% of those sequences were non-productive.

The protocol used for the library was the immunoSEQ multiplex PCR assay. The multiplex PCR relied on a mix of 60 forward primers for TCR Vbeta segments and 13 reverse primers for TCR Jbeta segments. Amplification of the CDR3 region of rearranged TCR beta genes was performed with a multiplex PCR assay on genomic DNA. The Illumina HiSeq System was used to sequence the amplified TCR beta libraries as 87-base-pair reads. Concerning the study's data processing: Across the 640 or so repertoires, a later analysis counted roughly 77 million unique TCR beta chains, 9.5 million to 12 million of which were shared by at least two donors. To remove PCR and sequencing errors, raw reads were error-corrected and collapsed into unique sequences using a nearest-neighbor algorithm that merged closely related sequences. To assign V, D and J gene segments, CDR3 sequences were aligned to IMGT reference sequences. For a sequence to be retained, a match of at least six nucleotides was required to both a V gene segment and a J gene segment. A rearrangement was called productive if the CDR3 had no stop codons and remained in frame with V and J, and every other rearrangement was called non-productive. CDR3 was defined by IMGT convention, running from the second conserved V-encoded cysteine to the conserved J-encoded phenylalanine. The earlier analysis of 500 to 750 of the donors excluded any sequence lacking an unambiguous match to a single V gene segment. In an earlier analysis of around 590 of the donors, a V segment was called functional when productive rearrangements were above 56.7%, and segregating when the standard deviation between donors exceeded 5%. A statistical classification framework was developed to diagnose cytomegalovirus status using the catalog of TCR beta chain sequences. In a later analysis, TCR nucleotide sequences were compared against IMGT/GENE-DB human TR gene sequences so that V and J genes could be assigned. A later analysis assigned CDR3 sequences and most-parsimonious VDJ recombination scenarios with the TCRdist pipeline. A later analysis defined each TCR beta chain by its CDR3 amino acid sequence plus V-gene family, and excluded reads lacking a unique V-gene family. In a later analysis, nearly 600 highly shared, low-generation-probability nucleotide sequences were removed to address suspected cross-contamination and a sequencing artifact. For each public chain, a later analysis derived a clonal expansion index from normalized ranks of inferred template counts within each repertoire. In a later analysis, generation probabilities were computed using a VDJ recombination model fitted to out-of-frame rearrangements, and the results were checked against IGoR. In a later analysis, TCR-TCR, TCR-HLA and TCR-CMV co-occurrence was scored with hypergeometric tests, and a repertoire-size bias correction was applied to TCR pairs. To estimate false discovery rates, a later analysis permuted the HLA or CMV assignments 20 times. In a later analysis, co-occurring TCRs were grouped with DBSCAN, and TCRdist sequence similarity was added when clustering was performed within HLA-allele-positive subsets. For co-occurrence clustering, repertoires with fewer than 30,000 or more than 120,000 public chains were excluded, along with 4 to 6 repertoires with anomalous nucleotide sharing. In its TCRdb copy, this immuneACCESS table keeps in-frame sequences only and misses some clones. Where compared with another copy, unresolved V genes explain less than half of these, and the others have no known cause. The DNA gave D and trimming, while V, J and clone size come from that table. The sample yields 110,000 or so clones; 70% to 80% were counted once. More than 3.5% of the sample is in the top ten clones.

V sheds 5 bases and J sheds 2 bases, leaving 15 bases between their ends. The CDR3 runs 15 residues from the cysteine to the phenylalanine. Left in the record is the CDR3 DNA by itself, 45 bases read in frame from the first base. CDR1 and CDR2 are read off the germline V gene (reference sequence) as MNHNY and SVGAGI. A remark on this clone: Its antigen is still unknown. No per-base quality is available; no much larger clone lies one base away.

The cohort was made up of approximately 700 healthy bone marrow donors. At the time of sampling, all cohort members were nominally healthy, though unrecorded immune exposures were likely present. The donor tested CMV seropositive and was one of the 289 seropositive cohort members. A peripheral blood sample was collected from each donor, and TCR beta sequencing was performed on peripheral blood mononuclear cells. The Qiagen DNeasy Blood Extraction Kit was used to extract genomic DNA from the blood cell samples. The investigation overall reported the following: When HLA alleles, especially DR and DQ, strongly co-occurred, attributing TCR associations to individual alleles was difficult. Broadly in line with IMGT annotations, most TCR beta V segments showed up in productive rearrangements about 87% or about 30% of the time in an earlier analysis of some 590 of the donors. The classifier was reported to diagnose cytomegalovirus status with high specificity and sensitivity in both the original and validation cohorts. Correlated functional status among segregating V segments might be attributable to linkage disequilibrium, but an unknown experimental factor could not be ruled out. In a later analysis, TCR association rates were found to vary across HLA loci, with the most associated TCRs seen for DRB1 alleles and the fewest for HLA-C alleles. HLA typing was unavailable for some donors at each locus, so association tests used only the typed subset. Compared with the approximately 670-donor mean, donors in an Asian-associated ancestry cluster had fewer N-insertions in productive TCRs, according to a later genetic analysis. Most TCR sequences were observed very rarely across donors, whereas some public TCRs were present in many individuals. The presence/absence analyses assumed that sequencing depth was roughly uniform across donors, and that assumption may not be true. A group of highly shared sequence variants was considered likely to be a technical artifact of the sequencing pipeline. A later genetic analysis associated a missense DCLRE1C variant with V-gene and J-gene trimming of TCR beta chains, and an independent cohort replicated the association. A later analysis found that HLA-associated TCR beta chains were more clonally expanded and had lower generation probabilities than equally common non-associated chains. A few of the identified cytomegalovirus-associated TCR beta chains were confirmed in vitro to be specific for cytomegalovirus antigens. The only immune exposure information available for the cohort was CMV serostatus. Some IMGT-functional V segments, including TRBV6-2 and TRBV6-3, could not be distinguished by the 87-base-pair reads and were therefore excluded. A later analysis found that most CMV-associated TCR beta chains appeared HLA-restricted, with HLA associations seemingly driven largely by CMV exposure. A later analysis reported that several top co-occurrence clusters appeared linked to parvovirus B19, influenza, CMV and Epstein-Barr virus. This cohort had only TCR beta chains sequenced, and the lack of alpha or paired-chain data limited which features could be detected. It was suggested by the authors that the approach could potentially be generalized to other disease states and immunological phenotypes. In a later analysis, 16,951 TCR beta sequences were associated with specific HLA alleles at a false discovery rate of 0.05. A further reported finding was that TCR beta sequences accurately predicted the HLA-A and HLA-B alleles for most subjects in the first cohort. In the study, some 180 TCR beta chains were listed as associated with cytomegalovirus. Because counts were too low, about 18 rarely observed V segments, including chromosome 9 orphons, were excluded from the earlier analysis of around 590 of the donors.

Sequencing input: PBMCs. This clonotype was obtained from a woman aged 35 to 49 in good health and CMV-seropositive. The V and J segments used are TRBV6-6 and TRBJ2-5; the D gene is possibly TRBD2, with 6 bases matching. The sequence in DNA is TGTGCCAGCAGTAACCGGGGGACCTCTCAAGAGACCCAGTACTTC. It encodes CASSNRGTSQETQYF.